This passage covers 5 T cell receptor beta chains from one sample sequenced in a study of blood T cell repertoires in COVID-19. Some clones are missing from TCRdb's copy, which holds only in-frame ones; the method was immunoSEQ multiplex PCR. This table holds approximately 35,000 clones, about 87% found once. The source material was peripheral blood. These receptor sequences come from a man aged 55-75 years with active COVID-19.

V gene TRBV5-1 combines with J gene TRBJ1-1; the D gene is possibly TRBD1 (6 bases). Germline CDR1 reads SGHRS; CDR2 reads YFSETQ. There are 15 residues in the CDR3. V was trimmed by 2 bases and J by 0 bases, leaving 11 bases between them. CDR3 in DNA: TGCGCCAGCAGCTTTGGACAGAACATGAACACTGAAGCTTTCTTT. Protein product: CASSFGQNMNTEAFF. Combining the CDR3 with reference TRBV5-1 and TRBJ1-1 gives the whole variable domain KAGVTQTPRYLIKTRGQQVTLSCSPISGHRSVSWYQQTPGQGLQFLFEYFSETQRNKGNFPGRFSGRQFSNSRSEMNVSTLELGDSALYLCASSFGQNMNTEAFFGQGTRLTVV.

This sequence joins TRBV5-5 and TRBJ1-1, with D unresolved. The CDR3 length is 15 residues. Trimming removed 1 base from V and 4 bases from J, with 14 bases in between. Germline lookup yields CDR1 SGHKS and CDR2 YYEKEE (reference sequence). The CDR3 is CASSLRDYSGTEAFF. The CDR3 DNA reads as TGTGCCAGCAGCTTGCGTGACTATTCGGGCACTGAAGCTTTCTTT.

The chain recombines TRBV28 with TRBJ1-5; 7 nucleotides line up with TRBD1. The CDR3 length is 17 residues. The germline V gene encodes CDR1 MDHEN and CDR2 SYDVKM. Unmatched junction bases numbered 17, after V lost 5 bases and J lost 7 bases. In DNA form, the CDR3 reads TGTGCCAGCAGTCCCCTCCTGACAGGGCCCAGGTGGCAGCCCCAGCATTTT. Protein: CASSPLLTGPRWQPQHF.

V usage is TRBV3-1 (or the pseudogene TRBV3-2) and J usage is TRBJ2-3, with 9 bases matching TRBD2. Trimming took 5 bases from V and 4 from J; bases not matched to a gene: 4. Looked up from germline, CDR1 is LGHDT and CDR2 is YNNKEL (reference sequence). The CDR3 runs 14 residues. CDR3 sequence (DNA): TGTGCCAGCAGCTTTAGCGGGAGTTCAGATACGCAGTATTTT. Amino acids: CASSFSGSSDTQYF.

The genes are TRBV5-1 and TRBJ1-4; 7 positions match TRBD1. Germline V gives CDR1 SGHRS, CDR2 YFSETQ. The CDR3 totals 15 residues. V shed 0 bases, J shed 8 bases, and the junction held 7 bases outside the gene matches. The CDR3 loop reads CASSLVRQGDEKLFF. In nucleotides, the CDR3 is TGCGCCAGCAGCTTGGTGCGGCAGGGGGACGAAAAACTGTTTTTT.